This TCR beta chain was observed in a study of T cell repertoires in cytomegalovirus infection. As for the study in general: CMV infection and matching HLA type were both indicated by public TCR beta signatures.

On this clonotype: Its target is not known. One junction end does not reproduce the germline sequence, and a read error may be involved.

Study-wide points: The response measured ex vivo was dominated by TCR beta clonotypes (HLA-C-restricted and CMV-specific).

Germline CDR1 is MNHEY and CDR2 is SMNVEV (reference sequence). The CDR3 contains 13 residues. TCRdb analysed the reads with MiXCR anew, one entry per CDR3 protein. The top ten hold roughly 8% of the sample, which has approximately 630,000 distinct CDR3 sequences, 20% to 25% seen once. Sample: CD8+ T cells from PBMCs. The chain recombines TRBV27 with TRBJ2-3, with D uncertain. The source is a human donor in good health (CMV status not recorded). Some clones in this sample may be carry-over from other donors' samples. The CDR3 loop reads CASSFRSTDTQCF. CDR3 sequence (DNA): TGTGCCAGCAGTTTTCGGAGCACAGATACGCAGTGTTTT.